The 30 T cell receptor beta chains listed next were all sequenced from one sample in a study of control samples from healthy donors and cancer patients. The table came from immunoSEQ multiplex PCR; TCRdb's copy has only in-frame clones and leaves some out. The sample has 13,000 or so clones; 85% to 90% are singletons. Sequencing input: formalin-fixed, paraffin-embedded tissue. Receptor source: a male donor with melanoma.

On this clone: The junction departs from germline at one end; a sequencing error may be responsible. V and J are TRBV10-2 and TRBJ1-1; 7 bases fit TRBD1. The CDR3 consists of 12 residues. Germline V gene data show CDR1 as WSHSY and CDR2 as SAAADI. The CDR3 DNA follows: TGCGCCAGCAGTCAGGACAGGATGGATGCGGTCTTT. Its protein is CASSQDRMDAVF.

The chain uses TRBV29-1 and TRBJ1-2, with D unclear. Trimming removed 2 bases from V and 4 bases from J, with 20 bases in between. The CDR3 extends over 16 amino acids. The V gene's germline CDR1 is SQVTM and CDR2 ANQGSEA. In nucleotides, the CDR3 is TGCAGCGTTGAAAATCCCTTTTCGCCTGGCGGCTATGGCTACACCTTC. Protein sequence: CSVENPFSPGGYGYTF. The full variable domain, in which reference TRBV29-1 and TRBJ1-2 provide the parts outside the CDR3, is SAVISQKPSRDICQRGTSLTIQCQVDSQVTMMFWYRQQPGQSLTLIATANQGSEATYESGFVIDKFPISRPNLTFSTLTVSNMSPEDSSIYLCSVENPFSPGGYGYTFGSGTRLTVV.

The V call is TRBV5-1, the J call TRBJ1-2, with 7 bases identical to TRBD1. The CDR3 length is 15 residues. The junction had 9 bases not matched to a gene; V was cut back by 0 bases and J by 7 bases. CDR1 is SGHRS and CDR2 is YFSETQ in the germline V gene. The CDR3 loop is CASSLEGASEGGYTF. The CDR3 DNA reads as TGCGCCAGCAGCTTGGAGGGGGCTAGCGAGGGTGGCTACACCTTC. Filled out from reference TRBV5-1 and TRBJ1-2, the complete variable domain reads KAGVTQTPRYLIKTRGQQVTLSCSPISGHRSVSWYQQTPGQGLQFLFEYFSETQRNKGNFPGRFSGRQFSNSRSEMNVSTLELGDSALYLCASSLEGASEGGYTFGSGTRLTVV.

The rearrangement uses TRBV6-1 and TRBJ2-3; 10 bases are shared with TRBD1. The CDR3 covers 15 residues. Losses at the gene ends were 0 bases for V and 6 bases for J; bases not matched to a gene: 3. Germline assignment: CDR1 MNHNS and CDR2 SASEGT. The CDR3 DNA reads as TGTGCCAGCAGTGAAGCGACAGGGGGCAGTGATACGCAGTATTTT. The encoded protein is CASSEATGGSDTQYF.

The chain employs TRBV20-1 and TRBJ1-3; D is uncertain. V dropped 3 bases and J dropped 0 bases, with 12 bases sitting between them. Germline lookup yields CDR1 DFQATT and CDR2 SNEGSKA (reference sequence). The CDR3 is 15 amino acids. In DNA, the CDR3 is TGCAGTGCTAGTTACGCGAAAAACTCTGGAAACACCATATATTTT. This sequence encodes CSASYAKNSGNTIYF.

V is TRBV5-5 and J is TRBJ2-3, with unresolved D. Germline values: CDR1 SGHKS, CDR2 YYEKEE (reference sequence). The CDR3 runs 15 residues. The V end lost 4 bases, the J end lost 1 base, and 13 bases lay between the germline ends. The chain's CDR3 is CASSVRVFGTDTQYF. The CDR3 DNA reads as TGTGCCAGCAGCGTTCGGGTGTTCGGCACAGATACGCAGTATTTT.

This clone was recorded once. The chain has TRBV4-3 and TRBJ2-2; TRBD2 might be the D (6 bases). Trimming shortened V by 4 bases and J by 0 bases, and 15 bases separated the two germline ends. CDR3 length equals 17 residues. Germline CDR1 LGHNA, CDR2 YSLEER. This CDR3 is CASSLVAGGANTGELFF. DNA for the CDR3: TGCGCCAGCAGCCTAGTAGCCGGGGGAGCGAACACCGGGGAGCTGTTTTTT.

The chain links TRBV5-1 to TRBJ2-1; no clear D. The CDR3 covers 14 residues. CDR1 and CDR2 (germline): SGHRS, YFSETQ. Trimming left V 0 bases short and J 4 bases short, with 8 bases between. DNA of the CDR3: TGCGCCAGCAGCTTGGAACAGAAATACAATGAGCAGTTCTTC. Its translation is CASSLEQKYNEQFF.

The V call is TRBV18, the J call TRBJ1-2; no firm D call. Germline lookup yields CDR1 KGHSH and CDR2 LQKENI. CDR3 length: 14 residues. Trimming pared 5 bases from V and 1 base from J, leaving 11 bases between. The CDR3 coding sequence is TGTGCCAGCTCATCAGACACGAGTAACTATGGCTACACCTTC. It yields the protein CASSSDTSNYGYTF.

The CDR3 DNA sequence: TGTGCCACCCCCCCGAGGGACGGCAGCTACACCTTC. The encoded protein is CATPPRDGSYTF. The V gene is TRBV21-1, the J gene TRBJ1-2. TRBV21-1 is a pseudogene. The length of the CDR3 is 12 residues.

The chain carries TRBV12-3 or TRBV12-4 and TRBJ2-7; unclear D gene. Trimming shortened V by 1 base and J by 2 bases, and 6 bases separated the two germline ends. The CDR3 is 13 residues long. CDR3 in DNA: TGTGCCAGCAGTTTAGTTCGGACCTACGAGCAGTACGTC. Its protein product is CASSLVRTYEQYV.

The rearrangement uses TRBV12-5 and TRBJ1-1; D is unresolved. CDR3 length equals 14 residues. Per the germline V gene, CDR1 is LGHNT and CDR2 is FRNRAP. Deletions cut 1 base from V and 4 bases from J, with 10 bases between. The CDR3: CASGLDSSFTEAFF. DNA of the CDR3: TGTGCTAGTGGTTTGGACAGCAGTTTCACTGAAGCTTTCTTT.

This chain uses TRBV10-1 with TRBJ2-7; 7 positions agree with TRBD2. This CDR3 spans 14 amino acids. V shed 0 bases, J shed 3 bases, and the junction held 2 bases outside the gene matches. Per germline, CDR1 WNHNN and CDR2 SYGVQD (reference sequence). This CDR3 reads CASSESTSVYEQYF. The CDR3 DNA reads as TGCGCCAGCAGTGAGTCCACTAGCGTCTACGAGCAGTACTTC.

The chain links TRBV9 to TRBJ1-2, with D maybe TRBD1 (6 bases). This CDR3 contains 14 residues. The germline V gene has CDR1 SGDLS and CDR2 YYNGEE. The V gene lost 4 bases and the J gene lost 8 bases, with 18 bases spanning the gap. The CDR3 region has the DNA TGTGCCAGCAGCACGCGGACAGCGAGAGAGGGCTACACCTTC. Protein: CASSTRTAREGYTF.

This clone was observed once. The chain carries TRBV7-9 and TRBJ2-1, with TRBD2 as a possible D gene (5 bases). The CDR3 length is 17 residues. The germline V and J ends were trimmed by 5 bases and 3 bases, with 20 bases remaining between them. Per germline, CDR1 SEHNR and CDR2 FQNEAQ (reference sequence). CDR3 sequence: CASSPGVSVLIYNEQFF. CDR3 in DNA: TGTGCCAGCAGCCCTGGCGTTAGCGTTTTAATCTACAATGAGCAGTTCTTC.

By its share, this clone is large (0.1 to 1%). The rearrangement uses TRBV5-6 and TRBJ1-2, with D maybe TRBD1 (5 bases). Trimming left V 0 bases short and J 2 bases short, with 11 bases between. The germline V gene has CDR1 SGHDT and CDR2 YYEEEE. The CDR3 extends over 15 amino acids. The CDR3 here is CASSLEQAPNYGYTF. For the CDR3, the DNA is TGTGCCAGCAGCTTGGAACAGGCGCCCAACTATGGCTACACCTTC.

The chain uses TRBV6-6 and TRBJ2-7; 12 bases are a match to TRBD2. J gave up 7 bases and V 6 bases, and 10 bases lay outside the gene matches. Per germline, CDR1 MNHNY and CDR2 SVGAGI (reference sequence). The CDR3 is 15 residues long. The CDR3 sequence is CASSRLAGVGNEQYF. The CDR3, as DNA: TGTGCCAGCAGCCGACTAGCGGGAGTGGGTAATGAGCAGTACTTC.

This rearrangement joins TRBV5-4 to TRBJ2-3; 8 bases line up with TRBD2. The CDR3 runs to 15 residues. CDR1 SGHNT and CDR2 YYREEE come from the germline V gene (reference sequence). V shed 1 base and J 5 bases; nucleotides not matched to a gene: 6. Written as DNA, the CDR3 is TGTGCCAGCAGCTTGAAGCGGGAGTTCGAAGATACGCAGTATTTT. Translation: CASSLKREFEDTQYF.

The CDR3 DNA is TGTGCCAGCTCACCGGGACAGGGAACCTACGAGCAGTACTTC. Translating gives CASSPGQGTYEQYF. J is TRBJ2-7 and V is TRBV18, with 9 bases matching TRBD1. CDR1 KGHSH and CDR2 LQKENI come from the germline V gene. Unmatched junction bases numbered 2, after V lost 3 bases and J lost 2 bases. CDR3 size: 14 residues.

The V and J genes are TRBV4-3 and TRBJ2-1; 9 positions agree with TRBD1. Germline assignment: CDR1 LGHNA and CDR2 YSLEER. Germline trimming cut 1 base from V and 8 bases from J; bases unmatched to any gene: 9. The CDR3 loop spans 16 amino acids. CDR3 DNA sequence: TGCGCCAGCAGCCAAGCCGGGACAGGGAAGACAGATGAGCAGTTCTTC. Amino acids: CASSQAGTGKTDEQFF.

The chain carries TRBV13 and TRBJ2-5; D possibly corresponds to TRBD1 (6 bases). CDR1 and CDR2 from the germline V gene are PRHDT and FYEKMQ (reference sequence). The CDR3 is 16 amino acids. Deletions cut 1 base from V and 0 bases from J, with 12 bases between. The CDR3 region is CASSLVGGQYQETQYF. The CDR3 nucleotides are TGTGCCAGCAGCTTAGTTGGGGGCCAGTACCAAGAGACCCAGTACTTC.

In regard to this clone: The junction shows a germline mismatch at one end, possibly a read error. The chain employs TRBV7-9 and TRBJ1-2; TRBD1 matches 7 bases. CDR3 size: 15 residues. Germline CDR1 and CDR2: SEHNR and FQNEAQ (reference sequence). The CDR3 region is CASTLNAGGRSGYTF. CDR3 nucleotide sequence: TGTGCCAGCACCTTAAACGCAGGGGGACGAAGCGGCTACACCTTC.

This sequence joins TRBV28 and TRBJ1-1; possibly TRBD1 for D (6 bases). Germline CDR1 is MDHEN and CDR2 is SYDVKM. There are 13 residues in the CDR3. The germline V and J ends were trimmed by 4 bases and 5 bases, with 11 bases remaining between them. CDR3 sequence: CASSSFRGTEAFF. The CDR3 coding sequence is TGTGCCAGCAGTTCATTCAGGGGAACTGAAGCTTTCTTT. The full variable domain, with the rest looked up from reference TRBV28 and TRBJ1-1, is DVKVTQSSRYLVKRTGEKVFLECVQDMDHENMFWYRQDPGLGLRLIYFSYDVKMKEKGDIPEGYSVSREKKERFSLILESASTNQTSMYLCASSSFRGTEAFFGQGTRLTVV.

The J gene is TRBJ2-3, the V gene TRBV19; possibly TRBD2 for D (5 bases). This CDR3 has 14 residues. Germline lookup yields CDR1 LNHDA and CDR2 SQIVND (reference sequence). V was shortened by 5 bases and J by 0 bases, with 9 bases between the two germline ends. Here the CDR3 reads CASSLGVSTDTQYF. DNA for the CDR3: TGTGCCAGTAGTCTCGGGGTAAGCACAGATACGCAGTATTTT.

The CDR3 nucleotides are TGTGCCAGCTCACCTACAGGGGGGCGCGACACTGAAGCTTTCTTT. It codes for CASSPTGGRDTEAFF. The genes are TRBV18 and TRBJ1-1; TRBD1 aligns across 8 bases. The CDR3 totals 15 residues. J gave up 3 bases and V 3 bases, and 6 bases lay outside the gene matches. CDR1 KGHSH and CDR2 LQKENI come from the germline V gene.

The chain has TRBV12-3 or TRBV12-4 and TRBJ1-3; D is perhaps TRBD1 (5 bases). The CDR3 sequence is 13 residues long. V was trimmed by 5 bases and J by 4 bases, leaving 9 bases between them. The CDR3 region is CASSRQKGNTIYF. Here the CDR3 DNA reads TGTGCCAGCAGTCGACAGAAAGGAAACACCATATATTTT.

The V and J genes are TRBV12-3 or TRBV12-4 and TRBJ2-7, with unresolved D. This CDR3 is 11 amino acids long. Trimming took off 6 bases at V and 4 bases at J, with 7 bases between the two ends. The CDR3 loop is CASSMGYEQYF. The CDR3 coding sequence is TGTGCCAGCAGCATGGGATACGAGCAGTACTTC.

The chain is built from TRBV27 and TRBJ2-1; perhaps TRBD1 as D (5 bases). The CDR3 has 14 amino acids. Looked up from germline, CDR1 is MNHEY and CDR2 is SMNVEV (reference sequence). V lost 3 bases and J 8 bases, leaving 14 bases between the germline ends. CDR3 in DNA: TGTGCCAGCAGTTTGGGGCCGGATATGGATGAGCAGTTCTTC. It specifies CASSLGPDMDEQFF.

This chain connects TRBV4-2 to TRBJ2-1, with D maybe TRBD1 (6 bases). The germline gives CDR1 LGHNA, CDR2 YNFKEQ. The CDR3 covers 15 residues. V shed 0 bases and J shed 4 bases, with 10 bases lying between them. The CDR3 loop reads CASSQETGVYNEQFF. The CDR3 region has the DNA TGTGCCAGCAGCCAAGAGACAGGTGTATACAATGAGCAGTTCTTC.

A few counts support this clone. The gene calls are TRBV5-8 and TRBJ1-2; D might be TRBD1 (5 bases). The germline V gene encodes CDR1 SGHTS and CDR2 YDEGEE. The V end lost 6 bases, the J end lost 2 bases, and 11 bases lay between the germline ends. The CDR3 is 13 amino acids. The DNA for the CDR3 is TGTGCCAGCATCGACAGTGCAAACTATGGCTACACCTTC. Translated: CASIDSANYGYTF.